The 13 T cell receptor beta chains reported below all come from one sample, sequenced in a study of molecular identifiers for immune sequencing clone quantification. MiXCR, applied by TCRdb to the PCR reads, yields one record per CDR3 protein. The sample yields 490,000 or so distinct CDR3 sequences, over 20% seen once. The sample consisted of naive CD8+ T cells from blood, with Jurkat cell RNA spiked in. Subset noted: FACS-sorted CD8+CD4-CCR7+CD45RA+ naive T cells. These receptor sequences come from a human donor in good health. Some libraries in this study had Jurkat cell RNA spiked in.

This clonotype was counted at least ten times. The chain uses TRBV27 and TRBJ1-1; the D gene is possibly TRBD1 (6 bases). Trimming cost V 7 bases and J 1 base, with 7 bases left between them. Germline-derived CDR1 and CDR2 are MNHEY and SMNVEV (reference sequence). The CDR3 has 12 residues. The CDR3 loop reads CASKDRNTEAFF. The DNA for the CDR3 is TGTGCCAGCAAGGACAGGAACACTGAAGCTTTCTTT.

This chain connects TRBV7-2 to TRBJ2-1, with 10 nucleotides matching TRBD2. This CDR3 has 17 residues. The germline CDR1 and CDR2 sequences are SGHTA and FQGNSA. The ends lost 2 bases at V and 5 bases at J; junction bases unmatched: 9. CDR3 in DNA: TGTGCCAGCAGCTTACCTGCTGGGACTAGCGACAACAATGAGCAGTTCTTC. Encoded protein: CASSLPAGTSDNNEQFF.

This clonotype was counted many times. The chain uses TRBV12-3 or TRBV12-4 and TRBJ1-1; D gene ambiguous. The CDR3 sequence is 12 residues long. The germline V and J ends were trimmed by 7 bases and 2 bases, with 8 bases remaining between them. The CDR3 reads CASNPDNTEAFF. The CDR3 coding sequence is TGTGCCAGCAACCCGGATAACACTGAAGCTTTCTTT.

This clonotype was counted between two and nine times. This chain links TRBV27 with TRBJ1-4; D gene uncertain. V lost 4 bases to trimming and J lost 1 base, with 16 bases between them. The CDR3 is made up of 17 amino acids. CDR1 and CDR2 from the germline V gene are MNHEY and SMNVEV (reference sequence). The CDR3 coding sequence is TGTGCCAGCAGTTCCTCTTCTGGGCCCCAAACTAATGAAAAACTGTTTTTT. Translated, it gives CASSSSSGPQTNEKLFF.

This clonotype showed up just a few times. The chain is built from TRBV7-9 and TRBJ1-1; D not resolved. The V end was cut by 2 bases, the J end by 1 base, with 14 bases between. Germline lookup yields CDR1 SEHNR and CDR2 FQNEAQ (reference sequence). The CDR3 is 16 amino acids. CDR3 residues: CASSLLPGLKNTEAFF. The CDR3 bases are TGTGCCAGCAGCTTATTGCCCGGTCTCAAGAACACTGAAGCTTTCTTT.

This clonotype was observed a few times. The chain has TRBV6-1 and TRBJ2-1; weak D call: TRBD1 (6 bases). Between the trimmed V and J ends, which lost 6 bases and 0 bases, there was a span of 15 bases. The CDR3 consists of 16 residues. In germline, CDR1 is MNHNS, CDR2 SASEGT. Here the CDR3 reads CASSPTGQSSYNEQFF. CDR3 coding DNA: TGTGCCAGCAGCCCAACAGGGCAGAGCTCCTACAATGAGCAGTTCTTC.

Notes on this clonotype: A clone one base away is much larger, so this may be a read error. The chain is built from TRBV29-1 and TRBJ1-1; D is ambiguous. Germline CDR1 is SQVTM and CDR2 is ANQGSEA. This CDR3 has 11 amino acids. In DNA form, the CDR3 reads TGCAGCGTTGGGGGTTACACTGTAGCTTTCTTT. Amino acid sequence: CSVGGYTVAFF.

Remarks on this clonotype: A read error is possible here, since a much larger clone lies one base away. The chain joins TRBV4-3 to TRBJ2-7; D possibly corresponds to TRBD1 (6 bases). V was shortened by 1 base and J by 2 bases, with 12 bases between the two germline ends. This CDR3 contains 15 residues. Germline CDR1 reads LGHNA; CDR2 reads YSLEER. The CDR3 region is CASSQGRAGAYEQYF. The CDR3, as DNA: TGCGCCAGCAGCCAAGGTCGGGCAGGGGCCTACGAGCAGTACTTC.

This clonotype was detected many times. V usage is TRBV4-1 and J usage is TRBJ1-5; D not certain. The CDR3 extends over 18 amino acids. Germline CDR1 is MGHRA and CDR2 is YSYEKL. V gave up 0 bases and J gave up 0 bases, with 15 bases separating them. The CDR3 loop is CASSQDLSGLGSNQPQHF. The CDR3 DNA is TGCGCCAGCAGCCAAGATTTGTCGGGTCTCGGTAGCAATCAGCCCCAGCATTTT.

This clonotype was picked up a small number of times. The chain carries TRBV20-1 and TRBJ1-2; unclear D gene. The germline V gene has CDR1 DFQATT and CDR2 SNEGSKA (reference sequence). Between the trimmed V and J ends, which lost 6 bases and 7 bases, there was a span of 18 bases. The length of the CDR3 is 13 residues. CDR3 nucleotide sequence: TGCAGTGCGCCGGATCCCACCCACCCTGGCTACACCTTC. This translates into CSAPDPTHPGYTF.

In the case of this clonotype: It may be a read error: a sequence one base away is much more abundant. CDR3 nucleotide sequence: TGTGCCACCAGTGATGGGGACTTGCTGGGCATTCAGCCCCAGCATTTT. It specifies CATSDGDLLGIQPQHF. The chain carries TRBV24-1 and TRBJ1-5, with D perhaps TRBD1 (5 bases). With 3 bases removed from V and 6 bases from J, the gap between germline ends came to 17 bases. The germline V gene has CDR1 KGHDR and CDR2 SFDVKD. This CDR3 comprises 16 residues.

As concerns this clonotype: Given a much more abundant clone one base away, this may be a read error. This CDR3 fails to terminate in the conserved phenylalanine or tryptophan, so it likely reflects a read error. The chain joins TRBV4-2 to TRBJ2-7, with 12 bases lining up with TRBD1. V shed 5 bases, J shed 5 bases, and the junction held 4 bases outside the gene matches. Germline CDR1 LGHNA, CDR2 YNFKEQ. This CDR3 is built from 14 residues. The CDR3 nucleotides are TGTGCCAGCAGCTCGGGACAGGGGGCCGACGAGCAGTACTCC. Amino acids: CASSSGQGADEQYS.

Ten or more counts support this clonotype. V usage is TRBV4-3 and J usage is TRBJ1-1; a weak D match, TRBD1 (5 bases). V was cut by 3 bases and J by 1 base, with 12 bases left in between. This CDR3 comprises 15 residues. The germline V gene encodes CDR1 LGHNA and CDR2 YSLEER. The CDR3: CASSHGTQTNTEAFF. DNA of the CDR3: TGCGCCAGCAGCCATGGGACCCAAACGAACACTGAAGCTTTCTTT.